This TCR beta chain was sequenced during a study of T cell responses to AZD1222 COVID-19 vaccine. Study-wide background: Samples with a second dose at about 4 or about 12 weeks were pooled together.

Study results and limitations: Only a handful of individuals given AZD1222 were seropositive at baseline.

Germline V CDR1 and CDR2: SGHRS, YFSETQ. J gave up 7 bases and V 3 bases, and 10 bases lay outside the gene matches. The CDR3 consists of 14 residues. For this clone: As yet, its antigen is unknown.

Sequencing was performed with immunoSEQ multiplex PCR; in TCRdb, only in-frame clones are kept and a portion is missing. The sample holds tens of thousands of clones, 85% to 95% seen once. This receptor was obtained from an adult in good health. The chain combines TRBV5-1 with TRBJ2-7; 7 nucleotides line up with TRBD1. The specimen comprised peripheral blood, sampled on day 0 of AZD1222 vaccination. The CDR3 bases are TGCGCCAGCAGCTCCCGACAGGGCTTGGGGGAGCAGTACTTC. Translating it yields CASSSRQGLGEQYF.